A single sample gave rise to the 18 T cell receptor beta chains below, sequenced in a study of technical replicates of blood from a handful of donors. Clones were sequenced by immunoSEQ multiplex PCR, and TCRdb holds only the in-frame ones, with some missing. The sample consists of tens of thousands of clones, roughly 92% of them appearing once. Sample: T cells isolated from PBMCs. These receptors originate from a human donor in good health.

This chain uses TRBV14 with TRBJ1-1; D perhaps matches TRBD1 (5 bases). Germline CDR1 reads SGHDN; CDR2 reads FVKESK. With 1 base removed from V and 5 bases from J, the gap between germline ends came to 11 bases. The CDR3 has 14 amino acids. CDR3 residues: CASSQGQGWTEAFF. The CDR3 DNA is TGTGCCAGCAGCCAAGGGCAGGGTTGGACTGAAGCTTTCTTT.

The CDR3 coding sequence is TGTGCCAGCAGCTTAACTAGCGGGAGTCGCGGGGAGCTGTTTTTT. Translation: CASSLTSGSRGELFF. This chain uses TRBV5-6 with TRBJ2-2; 11 bases match TRBD2. The germline gives CDR1 SGHDT, CDR2 YYEEEE. V gave up 2 bases and J gave up 7 bases; unmatched junction bases: 4. This CDR3 comprises 15 residues.

The chain carries TRBV7-9 and TRBJ2-7; tentatively, D is TRBD1 (6 bases). The germline gives CDR1 SEHNR, CDR2 FQNEAQ (reference sequence). This CDR3 comprises 14 residues. V lost 2 bases and J lost 5, with 13 bases in between. CDR3 amino acids: CASSLTGSPHEQYF. As DNA, the CDR3 is TGTGCCAGCAGCTTAACAGGGAGTCCCCACGAGCAGTACTTC.

This clone was observed a few times. The chain joins TRBV7-9 to TRBJ1-2; 8 nucleotides align to TRBD1. This CDR3 has 14 amino acids. Germline V gives CDR1 SEHNR, CDR2 FQNEAQ (reference sequence). V shed 5 bases, J shed 3 bases, and the junction held 5 bases outside the gene matches. DNA for the CDR3: TGTGCCAGCAGCCGAGGGACAGGAGACTATGGCTACACCTTC. It yields the protein CASSRGTGDYGYTF.

The J gene is TRBJ2-7, the V gene TRBV29-1, with TRBD1 matching 11 bases. CDR1 and CDR2 (germline): SQVTM, ANQGSEA. The CDR3 covers 13 residues. V lost 6 bases and J lost 3; bases outside the gene matches: 4. The CDR3 protein is CSVGQGAGYEQYF. For the CDR3, the DNA is TGCAGCGTAGGACAGGGGGCTGGCTACGAGCAGTACTTC.

The V call is TRBV7-9, the J call TRBJ2-7; TRBD2 matches 8 bases. The CDR3 extends over 14 amino acids. The V gene's germline CDR1 is SEHNR and CDR2 FQNEAQ (reference sequence). V shed 5 bases and J 0 bases; nucleotides not matched to a gene: 3. The CDR3 region is CASSTSGTSYEQYF. The CDR3 nucleotides are TGTGCCAGCAGCACTAGCGGTACCTCCTACGAGCAGTACTTC.

V is TRBV4-2 and J is TRBJ2-1, with TRBD2 identical over 7 bases. This CDR3 is built from 15 residues. V dropped 6 bases and J dropped 7; count of bases not matched to a gene: 12. Germline loops: CDR1 LGHNA, CDR2 YNFKEQ. CDR3 amino acids: CASSSGRERPNEQFF. The CDR3 coding sequence is TGTGCCAGCAGTTCGGGGCGGGAGCGTCCAAATGAGCAGTTCTTC.

This chain links TRBV11-3 with TRBJ2-5; D is unclear. With 5 bases removed from V and 5 bases from J, the gap between germline ends came to 6 bases. Germline V gene sequence: CDR1 SGHNT, CDR2 YENEEA. The CDR3 covers 11 residues. Written as DNA, the CDR3 is TGTGCCAGCAGCGACGGGGAGACCCAGTACTTC. It codes for CASSDGETQYF.

The chain combines TRBV19 with TRBJ2-3, with TRBD2 matching 8 bases. CDR3 length equals 15 residues. Trimming at V came to 3 bases and at J to 0 bases, leaving 2 bases not matched to a gene. CDR1 and CDR2 (germline): LNHDA, SQIVND (reference sequence). CDR3 sequence: CASSISSGSTDTQYF. CDR3 bases: TGTGCCAGTAGTATTTCTAGCGGGAGCACAGATACGCAGTATTTT.

The rearrangement links TRBV5-1 to TRBJ2-2; 8 nucleotides align to TRBD2. Germline values: CDR1 SGHRS, CDR2 YFSETQ. The length of the CDR3 is 17 residues. Trimming took 6 bases from V and 6 from J; bases not matched to a gene: 16. The CDR3 is CASTATMERELAGELFF. The CDR3 DNA sequence: TGCGCCAGCACTGCTACAATGGAGCGGGAGTTGGCCGGGGAGCTGTTTTTT.

The rearrangement joins TRBV7-3 to TRBJ1-3; TRBD1 is a possible D gene (5 bases). The germline V gene encodes CDR1 SGHTA and CDR2 FQGTGA. Trimming removed 0 bases at V and 8 bases at J, with 8 bases between. The CDR3 consists of 13 residues. In DNA form, the CDR3 reads TGTGCCAGCAGCTTAACGGGGGGGGACACCATATATTTT. It specifies CASSLTGGDTIYF.

V gene TRBV25-1 combines with J gene TRBJ2-2; TRBD2 might be the D (6 bases). Germline CDR1 and CDR2: MGHDK and SYGVNS. The ends were cut back, 6 bases at V and 6 bases at J, with 14 bases in the middle. The CDR3 is made up of 14 amino acids. The CDR3: CASSPGWRAGELFF. The CDR3 bases are TGTGCCAGCAGCCCCGGCTGGAGGGCCGGGGAGCTGTTTTTT.

The chain joins TRBV9 to TRBJ1-3; 8 nucleotides line up with TRBD1. In germline, CDR1 is SGDLS, CDR2 YYNGEE. J gave up 1 base and V 4 bases, and 13 bases lay outside the gene matches. CDR3 length: 18 residues. The CDR3 sequence is CASSLGSVGDRSGNTIYF. In DNA form, the CDR3 reads TGTGCCAGCAGCCTTGGGTCGGTTGGGGACAGGTCTGGAAACACCATATATTTT.

J is TRBJ1-3 and V is TRBV15, with no clear D. The V and J ends lost 2 bases and 0 bases respectively, with 14 bases between them. The CDR3 runs to 17 residues. Germline V gene sequence: CDR1 LNHNV, CDR2 YYDKDF (reference sequence). The CDR3 coding sequence is TGTGCCACCAGCAGACCCACCGCAGGCTACTCTGGAAACACCATATATTTT. Amino acids: CATSRPTAGYSGNTIYF. Drawing the rest from reference TRBV15 and TRBJ1-3, the complete variable domain is DAMVIQNPRYQVTQFGKPVTLSCSQTLNHNVMYWYQQKSSQAPKLLFHYYDKDFNNEADTPDNFQSRRPNTSFCFLDIRSPGLGDTAMYLCATSRPTAGYSGNTIYFGEGSWLTVV.

The chain couples TRBV29-1 to TRBJ2-2; perhaps TRBD2 as D (6 bases). The ends were cut back, 3 bases at V and 3 bases at J, with 11 bases in the middle. Looked up from germline, CDR1 is SQVTM and CDR2 is ANQGSEA. The CDR3 has 14 residues. Written as DNA, the CDR3 is TGCAGCGTTGAGACGCGGGGCTACACCGGGGAGCTGTTTTTT. It yields the protein CSVETRGYTGELFF.

The chain recombines TRBV13 with TRBJ2-7; 12 bases map to TRBD2. Per the germline V gene, CDR1 is PRHDT and CDR2 is FYEKMQ (reference sequence). The CDR3 has 15 amino acids. After removal of 4 bases from V and 2 bases from J, the junction contained 3 bases not matched to a gene. This CDR3 is CASSSSGRATYEQYF. The CDR3 nucleotides read TGTGCCAGCAGCTCTAGCGGGAGGGCCACCTACGAGCAGTACTTC.

CDR3 residues: CASGESVPNQPQHF. The CDR3, as DNA: TGCGCCAGCGGGGAGAGCGTACCCAATCAGCCCCAGCATTTT. The genes are TRBV23-1 and TRBJ1-5; D remains unclear. TRBV23-1 is an open reading frame whose function is uncertain. V was pared by 8 bases and J by 3 bases, with 14 bases between. CDR3 length: 14 amino acids.

This clone was recorded once. The rearrangement joins TRBV4-1 to TRBJ2-1; a possible D gene is TRBD2 (6 bases). V lost 3 bases and J lost 0, with 9 bases in between. Germline-derived CDR1 and CDR2 are MGHRA and YSYEKL. This CDR3 has 15 amino acids. The CDR3 protein is CASSHSGDSYNEQFF. DNA for the CDR3: TGCGCCAGCAGCCATAGCGGAGACTCCTACAATGAGCAGTTCTTC.